These 3 T cell receptor beta chains share one sample of origin, sequenced in a study of blood T cell repertoires in COVID-19. Profiling relied on immunoSEQ multiplex PCR, and the TCRdb table lists in-frame clones only, not all of them. The sample contains tens of thousands of clones, approximately 86% of which appear only once. Sequencing was performed on peripheral blood. These receptors originate from a man in his sixties with acute or convalescent COVID-19.

The V gene is TRBV6-6, the J gene TRBJ2-7, with 10 positions matching TRBD1. With 4 bases clipped from V and 4 bases from J, the junction kept 4 bases outside the gene matches. The CDR3 consists of 14 residues. Germline CDR1 and CDR2: MNHNY and SVGAGI (reference sequence). The CDR3 region has the DNA TGTGCCAGCAGTTCTCGACAGGGGGCTTACGAGCAGTACTTC. Its translation is CASSSRQGAYEQYF.

The gene calls are TRBV6-6 and TRBJ2-3; D is possibly TRBD1 (6 bases). V lost 7 bases and J lost 1, with 9 bases in between. Germline CDR1 is MNHNY and CDR2 is SVGAGI (reference sequence). The CDR3 totals 13 residues. CDR3: CASTSGGTDTQYF. The DNA for the CDR3 is TGTGCCAGCACTTCAGGGGGCACAGATACGCAGTATTTT.

This chain uses TRBV5-5 with TRBJ1-1; 9 bases line up with TRBD1. With V trimmed by 4 bases and J by 1 base, 5 bases remained unmatched. Germline CDR1 reads SGHKS; CDR2 reads YYEKEE (reference sequence). This CDR3 region has 15 residues. The DNA of the CDR3 is TGTGCCAGCAGCCCGCAGGGACAGGGGAACACTGAAGCTTTCTTT. Translating it yields CASSPQGQGNTEAFF.